This T cell receptor (beta chain) stems from a study of T cells after yellow fever vaccination (dated by TCRdb to between 2018 and 2021). Regarding the research as a whole: The SMART-Seq v4 Ultra Low Input RNA kit was used to prepare libraries from fractions with low cell numbers. Bulk PBMC replicates and cell subsets were isolated from blood drawn at multiple timepoints before and after both primary and secondary immunization. The cohort comprised two healthy male donors, one aged 18 to 30 and one aged 30 to 39 years. To follow T-cell clones before and after primary and booster YFV17D yellow fever vaccination, bulk TCR alpha and beta repertoires were sequenced over time.

Broader findings and caveats from the paper: Only a couple of donors were included in the study, so the extent to which the findings can be generalized is limited. Compared with the primary T-cell response, the secondary T-cell response was faster but weaker, reaching its peak on day 5 rather than on day 15. FACS-sorted repertoires could contain abundant contaminating clonotypes from the bulk population, so computational filtering was required. Most clones expanded after primary vaccination were re-detected after the booster (about 95% of CD4 and approximately 89% of CD8), suggesting broad memory maintenance. A small fraction of clonotypes appeared in both the CD4 and CD8 compartments, likely as a result of convergent recombination.

Interpreted using the paper, the treatment or condition label stands for: live attenuated yellow fever vaccine strain. A standard Ficoll-Paque protocol was used to isolate PBMCs from peripheral blood. CD4 and CD8 T-cell fractions were isolated with Dynabeads CD4 and CD8 positive selection kits. RNA was extracted with TriZol from bulk PBMCs, CD4 and CD8 fractions, and dextramer-positive and dextramer-negative fractions. Synthesis of TCR cDNA relied on 5'RACE template switching, a step that introduced a universal primer site along with unique molecular identifiers. cDNA synthesis was primed from both the TCR alpha and TCR beta constant segments. Library amplification used two PCR steps, and the second PCR step added sample barcodes and sequencing adapters. Sequencing of the libraries was done on either Illumina HiSeq 2500 (2x100 bp) or NovaSeq (2x150 bp). In the source study's methods: MIGEC handled demultiplexing of reads and collapsing into UMI consensus sequences, while MiXCR performed V(D)J alignment. Clonotypes responding to the vaccine were identified with edgeR on replicate PBMC samples, with the criteria of FDR below 0.01 and a log2 fold change above 5 up to day 15. Each bulk clonotype received a CD4 or CD8 identity based on whether the sequenced CD4 or CD8 repertoire contained that clonotype at higher abundance. TCRdb's own reprocessing of the public reads used fastp at Q25 and MiXCR and kept productive beta chains. Each record represents a unique CDR3 protein, reported with the most common genes and DNA among its rows. TCRdb, rather than the study authors, made the V and J calls. The sample includes around 120,000 distinct CDR3 sequences, with 7.2% observed a single time. Of the sample, around 2.6% is held by the ten largest clones.

CDR1 and CDR2, looked up from the germline V gene, are SGHDT and YYEEEE. From cysteine to phenylalanine, the CDR3 is 15 amino acids long. Of all the DNA, just the CDR3 is kept, 45 bases in frame from base 1. V is clipped by 2 bases and J by 1 base, and the sequence between their germline boundaries is 12 bases long. Concerning this clonotype itself: No cognate antigen has been identified for it. Nothing much larger sits one base from this clone, and base qualities are not available.

This receptor was obtained from a man between 18 and 35 years old who received the YFV17D yellow fever vaccine. The sequencing here drew on CD4+ T cells sorted from PBMCs, taken about 49 days after the first yellow fever vaccination. The chain joins TRBV5-6 to TRBJ1-1, with the D gene not confidently named. In nucleotide form, the sequence is TGTGCCAGCAGCTTCGCTAGACACTGGAACACTGAAGCTTTCTTT. The encoded protein is CASSFARHWNTEAFF.